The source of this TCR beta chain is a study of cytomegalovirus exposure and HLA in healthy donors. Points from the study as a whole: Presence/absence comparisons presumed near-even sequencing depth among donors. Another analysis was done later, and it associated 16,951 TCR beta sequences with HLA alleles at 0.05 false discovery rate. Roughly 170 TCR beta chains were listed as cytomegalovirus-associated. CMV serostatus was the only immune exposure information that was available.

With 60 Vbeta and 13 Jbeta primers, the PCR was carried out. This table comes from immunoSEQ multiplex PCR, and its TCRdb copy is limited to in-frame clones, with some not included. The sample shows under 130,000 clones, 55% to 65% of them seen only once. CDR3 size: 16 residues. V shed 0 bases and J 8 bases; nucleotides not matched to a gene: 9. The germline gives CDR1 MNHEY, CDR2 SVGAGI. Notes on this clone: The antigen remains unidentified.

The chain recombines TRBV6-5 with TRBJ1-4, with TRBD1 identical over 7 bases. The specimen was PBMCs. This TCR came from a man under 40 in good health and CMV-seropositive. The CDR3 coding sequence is TGTGCCAGCAGTTACTCAGGGGGCGGTGGTCGAGAAAAACTGTTTTTT. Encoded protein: CASSYSGGGGREKLFF.